This T cell receptor beta chain was sequenced in a study of T cell responses to AZD1222 COVID-19 vaccine. The CDR3 totals 15 residues. The method was immunoSEQ multiplex PCR; TCRdb's version includes in-frame clones alone and lacks a portion of them. The sample includes 120,000 to 150,000 clones, 85% to 90% of them seen just once. The source is an adult who received the AZD1222 COVID-19 vaccine. V gene TRBV7-5 combines with J gene TRBJ2-1; the DNA was not used to check the table's D call, TRBD2. TRBV7-5 is given as a pseudogene. The sequences come from peripheral blood, collected 28 days after the second AZD1222 dose. The CDR3 region has the DNA TGTGCCAGAAGCTTATGGAGCGGGAGGAACTATGAGCAGTTCTTC. Amino acid sequence: CARSLWSGRNYEQFF.